This T cell receptor (beta chain) was observed in a study of regulatory T cells in long-lasting Graves disease. Study-wide context: Prior antithyroid drug treatment in newly diagnosed Graves' patients lasted under 3 months.

There are 14 residues in the CDR3. Unmatched junction bases numbered 3, after V lost 3 bases and J lost 7 bases. Germline CDR1 and CDR2: LGHDT and YNNKEL (reference sequence). General study findings and limits: Persistent patients shared more public clonotypes (about 2,700) than new patients (roughly 1,000).

Time point described: newly diagnosed GD, antithyroid drugs for less than 3 months. Researchers made the TCR library from RNA that was extracted from PBMCs. An endocrinology department located in Xi'an, China, was where the patients came from. Details on this clonotype: Its antigen is unknown.

Construction of the TCR beta libraries employed iRepertoire HTBI primers in conjunction with Arm-PCR of CDR3 regions. In the original processing: Among the samples, 50 to 80 TRBV and 14 to 15 TRBJ segments were identified. TCRdb processed the multiplex PCR reads anew with MiXCR; each CDR3 protein has one entry. The authors' filters were not applied to this entry. Among fewer than 550,000 distinct CDR3 sequences listed, about 16% were seen once. The sample was also linked to a second study, of T cells in Graves' hyperthyroidism and ophthalmopathy.

The sample consisted of peripheral blood mononuclear cells (PBMCs), taken at new diagnosis, from a patient treated with antithyroid drugs. The sequence derives from a middle-aged woman with Graves disease. The chain links TRBV3-1 to TRBJ1-6; 7 bases agree with TRBD1. In DNA, the CDR3 is TGTGCCAGCAGCCAGGGACAGCAGAATTCACCCCTCCACTTT. This translates into CASSQGQQNSPLHF.